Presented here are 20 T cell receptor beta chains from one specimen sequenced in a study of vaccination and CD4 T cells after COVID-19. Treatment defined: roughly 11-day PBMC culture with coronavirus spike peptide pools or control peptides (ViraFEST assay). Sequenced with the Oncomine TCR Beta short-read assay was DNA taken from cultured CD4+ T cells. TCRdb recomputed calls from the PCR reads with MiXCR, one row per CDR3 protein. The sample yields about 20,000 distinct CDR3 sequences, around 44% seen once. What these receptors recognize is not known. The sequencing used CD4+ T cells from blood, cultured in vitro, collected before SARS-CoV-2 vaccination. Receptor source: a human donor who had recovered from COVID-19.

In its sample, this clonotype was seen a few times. The CDR3 reads CASSSRGMNTGELFF. The CDR3 bases are TGTGCCAGTAGTAGCCGCGGGATGAACACCGGGGAGCTGTTTTTT. The V and J genes are TRBV19 and TRBJ2-2, with D tentatively TRBD2 (6 bases). The V end lost 4 bases, the J end lost 1 base, and 10 bases lay between the germline ends. Germline CDR1 LNHDA, CDR2 SQIVND (reference sequence). The CDR3 is 15 residues long.

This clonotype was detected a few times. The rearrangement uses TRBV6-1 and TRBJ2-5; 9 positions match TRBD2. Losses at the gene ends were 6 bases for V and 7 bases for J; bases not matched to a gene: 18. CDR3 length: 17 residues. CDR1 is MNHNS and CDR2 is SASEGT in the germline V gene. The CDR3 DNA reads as TGTGCCAGCAGCCCTATACCGCCGGGACTAGCAGATGTGACCCAGTACTTC. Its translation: CASSPIPPGLADVTQYF.

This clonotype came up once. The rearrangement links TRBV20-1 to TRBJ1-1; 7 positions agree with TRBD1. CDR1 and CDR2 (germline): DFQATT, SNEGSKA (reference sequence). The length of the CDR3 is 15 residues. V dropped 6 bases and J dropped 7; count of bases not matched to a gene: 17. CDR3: CSALGQGVLFSEAFF. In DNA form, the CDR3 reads TGCAGTGCCCTGGGGCAGGGGGTTCTGTTCAGTGAAGCTTTCTTT.

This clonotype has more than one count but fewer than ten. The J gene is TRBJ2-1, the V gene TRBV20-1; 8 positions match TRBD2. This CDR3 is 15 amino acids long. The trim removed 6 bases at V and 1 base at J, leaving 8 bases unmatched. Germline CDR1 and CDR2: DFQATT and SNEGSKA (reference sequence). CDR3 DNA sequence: TGCAGTGCCGGACCTAGCGGGCGATCCTACAATGAGCAGTTCTTC. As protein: CSAGPSGRSYNEQFF.

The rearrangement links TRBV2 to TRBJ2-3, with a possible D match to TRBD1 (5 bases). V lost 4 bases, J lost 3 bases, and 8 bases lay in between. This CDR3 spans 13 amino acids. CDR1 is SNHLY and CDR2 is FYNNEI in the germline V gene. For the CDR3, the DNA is TGTGCCAGCAGTGGGGCAGGGACAGATACGCAGTATTTT. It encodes CASSGAGTDTQYF.

The CDR3 DNA sequence: TGTGCCAGCAGCCCTTGGGTGGGGGACAATGAGCAGTTCTTC. Translating it yields CASSPWVGDNEQFF. The chain links TRBV7-9 to TRBJ2-1; either TRBD1 or TRBD2 may supply D (5 bases each). This CDR3 contains 14 residues. Trimming cost V 5 bases and J 5 bases, with 13 bases left between them. CDR1 and CDR2 (germline): SEHNR, FQNEAQ (reference sequence). Supplemented by reference TRBV7-9 and TRBJ2-1, the full variable domain reads DTGVSQNPRHKITKRGQNVTFRCDPISEHNRLYWYRQTLGQGPEFLTYFQNEAQLEKSRLLSDRFSAERPKGSFSTLEIQRTEQGDSAMYLCASSPWVGDNEQFFGPGTRLTVL.

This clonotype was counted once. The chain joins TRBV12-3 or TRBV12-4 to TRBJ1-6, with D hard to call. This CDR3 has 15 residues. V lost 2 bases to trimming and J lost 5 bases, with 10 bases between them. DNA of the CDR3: TGTGCCAGCAGTTTAAGGTCGGCCAATAATTCACCCCTCCACTTT. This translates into CASSLRSANNSPLHF.

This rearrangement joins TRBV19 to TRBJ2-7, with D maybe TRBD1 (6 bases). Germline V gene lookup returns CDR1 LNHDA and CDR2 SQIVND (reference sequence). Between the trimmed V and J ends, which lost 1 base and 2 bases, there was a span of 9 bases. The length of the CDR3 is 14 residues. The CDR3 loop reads CASSIGTVTYEQYF. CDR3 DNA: TGTGCCAGTAGTATAGGGACAGTAACCTACGAGCAGTACTTC.

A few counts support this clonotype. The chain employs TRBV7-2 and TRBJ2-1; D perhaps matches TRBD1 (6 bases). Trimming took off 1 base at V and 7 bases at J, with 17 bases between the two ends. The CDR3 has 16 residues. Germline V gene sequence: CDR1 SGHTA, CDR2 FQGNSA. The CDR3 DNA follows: TGTGCCAGCAGCTTAGGATCCACAGGGCGGTTGAATGAGCAGTTCTTC. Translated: CASSLGSTGRLNEQFF.

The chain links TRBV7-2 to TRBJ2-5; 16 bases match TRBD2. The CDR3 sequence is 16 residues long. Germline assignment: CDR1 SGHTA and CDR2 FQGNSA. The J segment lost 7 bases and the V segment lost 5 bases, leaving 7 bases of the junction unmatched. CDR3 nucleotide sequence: TGTGCCAGCAGCGCGGGACTAGCGGGGGGGACAGGGACCCAGTACTTC. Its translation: CASSAGLAGGTGTQYF.

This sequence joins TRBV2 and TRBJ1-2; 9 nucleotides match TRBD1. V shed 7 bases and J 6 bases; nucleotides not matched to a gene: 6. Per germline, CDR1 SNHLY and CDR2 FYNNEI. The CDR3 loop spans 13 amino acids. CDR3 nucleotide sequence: TGTGCCAGCATGGACAGGGGATTCAATGGCTACACCTTC. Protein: CASMDRGFNGYTF.

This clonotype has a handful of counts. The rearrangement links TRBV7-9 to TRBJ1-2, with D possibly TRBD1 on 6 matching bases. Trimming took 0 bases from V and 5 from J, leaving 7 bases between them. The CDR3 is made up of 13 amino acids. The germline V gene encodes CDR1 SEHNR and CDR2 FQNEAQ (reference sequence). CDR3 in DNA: TGTGCCAGCAGCTTAGCAGGACAGTATGGCTACACCTTC. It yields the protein CASSLAGQYGYTF.

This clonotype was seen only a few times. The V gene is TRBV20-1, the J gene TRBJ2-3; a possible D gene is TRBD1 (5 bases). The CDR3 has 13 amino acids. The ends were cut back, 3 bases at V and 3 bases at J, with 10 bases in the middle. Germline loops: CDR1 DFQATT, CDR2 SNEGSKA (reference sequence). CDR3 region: CSARDTVTDTQYF. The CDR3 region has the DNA TGCAGTGCTAGGGACACGGTTACAGATACGCAGTATTTT.

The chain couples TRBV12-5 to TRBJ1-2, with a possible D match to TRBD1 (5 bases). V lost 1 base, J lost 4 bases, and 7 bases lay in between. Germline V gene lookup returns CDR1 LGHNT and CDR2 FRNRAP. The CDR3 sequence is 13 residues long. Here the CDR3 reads CASGLGQLYGYTF. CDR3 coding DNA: TGTGCTAGTGGTTTGGGACAGCTCTATGGCTACACCTTC.

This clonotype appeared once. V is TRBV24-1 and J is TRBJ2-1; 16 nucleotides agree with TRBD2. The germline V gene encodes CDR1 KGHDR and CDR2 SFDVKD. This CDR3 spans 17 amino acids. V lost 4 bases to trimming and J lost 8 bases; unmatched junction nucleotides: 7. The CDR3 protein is CATSDWGLAGGGDEQFF. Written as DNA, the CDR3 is TGTGCCACCAGTGACTGGGGACTAGCGGGAGGGGGCGATGAGCAGTTCTTC.

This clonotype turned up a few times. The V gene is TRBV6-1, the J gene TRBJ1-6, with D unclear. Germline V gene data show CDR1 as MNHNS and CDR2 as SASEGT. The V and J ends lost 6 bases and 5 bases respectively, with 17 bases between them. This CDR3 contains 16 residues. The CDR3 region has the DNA TGTGCCAGCAGCCGAGACTTAGACGGAAATAATTCACCCCTCCACTTT. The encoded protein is CASSRDLDGNNSPLHF.

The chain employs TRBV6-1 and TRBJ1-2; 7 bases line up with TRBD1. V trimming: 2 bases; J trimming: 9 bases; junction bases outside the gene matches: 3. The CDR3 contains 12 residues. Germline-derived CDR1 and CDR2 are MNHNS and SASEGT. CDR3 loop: CASSEIGGSYTF. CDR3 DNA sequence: TGTGCCAGCAGTGAAATAGGGGGCAGCTACACCTTC.

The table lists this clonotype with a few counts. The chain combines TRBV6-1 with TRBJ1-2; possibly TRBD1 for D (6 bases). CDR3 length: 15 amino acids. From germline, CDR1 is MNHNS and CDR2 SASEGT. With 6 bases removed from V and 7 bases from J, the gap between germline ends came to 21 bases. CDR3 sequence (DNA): TGTGCCAGCAGCCAAATGAGGGGGGTCCTCGGTGGCTACACCTTC. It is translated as CASSQMRGVLGGYTF.

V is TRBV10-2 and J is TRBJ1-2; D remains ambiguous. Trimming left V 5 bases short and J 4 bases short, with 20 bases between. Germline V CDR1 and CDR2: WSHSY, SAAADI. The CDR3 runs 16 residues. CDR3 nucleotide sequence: TGCGCCAGCAGTCCGACAAGTCGTGGAGCGGGCTATGGCTACACCTTC. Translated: CASSPTSRGAGYGYTF.

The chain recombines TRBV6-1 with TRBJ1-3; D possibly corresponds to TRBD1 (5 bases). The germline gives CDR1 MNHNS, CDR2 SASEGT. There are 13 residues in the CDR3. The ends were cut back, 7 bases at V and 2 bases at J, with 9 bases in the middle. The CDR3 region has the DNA TGTGCCAGCAACGCCAGGGCTGGAAACACCATATATTTT. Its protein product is CASNARAGNTIYF.